These 13 T cell receptor beta chains share one sample of origin, sequenced in a study of shared clonotypes between healthy human individuals. Here immunoSEQ multiplex PCR was the method, and the copy in TCRdb shows in-frame clones only, minus some. The table has roughly 700,000 clones, under 80% seen once. Sequenced sample: memory CD4+ T cells sorted from blood. The sample's subset: CD45RA-negative fraction. The source is a woman in her twenties or thirties in good health.

The J gene is TRBJ2-7, the V gene TRBV19, with 11 nucleotides matching TRBD1. The CDR3 has 15 amino acids. Losses at the gene ends were 5 bases for V and 3 bases for J; bases not matched to a gene: 6. Germline V gives CDR1 LNHDA, CDR2 SQIVND (reference sequence). Here the CDR3 DNA reads TGTGCCAGTAGTGACACCGGGACAGGGGGCTACGAGCAGTACTTC. Translated: CASSDTGTGGYEQYF. Drawing the rest from reference TRBV19 and TRBJ2-7, the complete variable domain is DGGITQSPKYLFRKEGQNVTLSCEQNLNHDAMYWYRQDPGQGLRLIYYSQIVNDFQKGDIAEGYSVSREKKESFPLTVTSAQKNPTAFYLCASSDTGTGGYEQYFGPGTRLTVT.

The rearrangement uses TRBV2 and TRBJ2-7; D is ambiguous. The CDR3 runs 12 residues. V dropped 4 bases and J dropped 6 bases, with 10 bases sitting between them. Germline CDR1 and CDR2: SNHLY and FYNNEI. In nucleotides, the CDR3 is TGTGCCAGCAGTGTTCCGTTATCCGAGCAGTACTTC. Its translation: CASSVPLSEQYF.

V gene TRBV29-1 combines with J gene TRBJ1-1, with 9 bases aligning to TRBD1. The ends lost 7 bases at V and 5 bases at J; junction bases unmatched: 8. Germline V lookup: CDR1 SQVTM, CDR2 ANQGSEA. This CDR3 region has 13 residues. CDR3 sequence (DNA): TGCAGCGGACAGGGGGTGGCGTGGACTGAAGCTTTCTTT. Translating it yields CSGQGVAWTEAFF.

The gene calls are TRBV7-9 and TRBJ1-1; 7 positions agree with TRBD1. Germline-derived CDR1 and CDR2 are SEHNR and FQNEAQ (reference sequence). The CDR3 length is 14 residues. The J segment lost 2 bases and the V segment lost 1 base, leaving 1 base of the junction unmatched. Written as DNA, the CDR3 is TGTGCCAGCAGCTTAGACAGGGGCAACACTGAAGCTTTCTTT. The encoded protein is CASSLDRGNTEAFF.

Comments on this clone: Being one base from a much bigger clone, this may be a read error. At the DNA level, this CDR3 is encoded by other sequences in the same sample as well. The chain carries TRBV5-1 and TRBJ1-5; D is unresolved. Looked up from germline, CDR1 is SGHRS and CDR2 is YFSETQ. This CDR3 region has 13 residues. Between the trimmed V and J ends, which lost 0 bases and 3 bases, there was a span of 4 bases. DNA for the CDR3: TGCGCCAGCAGCTTGGACGACAATCAGCCCCAGCATTTT. Its translation is CASSLDDNQPQHF.

The chain combines TRBV7-9 with TRBJ2-1; TRBD2 aligns across 8 bases. Germline V CDR1 and CDR2: SEHNR, FQNEAQ (reference sequence). Trimming took 5 bases from V and 0 from J; bases not matched to a gene: 15. The CDR3 extends over 19 amino acids. CDR3: CASSNPSGGASVSYNEQFF. The CDR3 bases are TGTGCCAGCAGCAACCCTTCGGGGGGGGCTAGCGTCTCCTACAATGAGCAGTTCTTC.

The chain links TRBV18 to TRBJ1-5, with D uncertain. With 4 bases removed from V and 0 bases from J, the gap between germline ends came to 10 bases. This CDR3 spans 15 amino acids. Looked up from germline, CDR1 is KGHSH and CDR2 is LQKENI. CDR3 sequence: CASSLGIDSNQPQHF. The DNA for the CDR3 is TGTGCCAGCTCACTAGGAATTGATAGCAATCAGCCCCAGCATTTT.

This clone was seen just once. The chain couples TRBV29-1 to TRBJ2-7, with 9 nucleotides matching TRBD2. Trimming removed 5 bases from V and 9 bases from J; junction bases left unmatched: 11. The germline V gene has CDR1 SQVTM and CDR2 ANQGSEA. The CDR3 has 13 residues. CDR3 region: CSVQAGGSQGQYF. DNA of the CDR3: TGCAGCGTTCAAGCGGGAGGCTCCCAGGGGCAGTACTTC.

V and J are TRBV28 and TRBJ2-7, with 9 bases matching TRBD2. With V trimmed by 6 bases and J by 0 bases, 6 bases remained unmatched. Germline V CDR1 and CDR2: MDHEN, SYDVKM. The CDR3 contains 15 residues. CDR3: CASRDSGGVSYEQYF. In nucleotides, the CDR3 is TGTGCCAGCAGGGATAGCGGGGGCGTCTCCTACGAGCAGTACTTC.

The chain couples TRBV6-1 to TRBJ1-1; 9 bases are a match to TRBD1. This CDR3 is built from 14 residues. CDR1 is MNHNS, CDR2 SASEGT, per germline. Trimming took 7 bases from V and 2 from J; bases not matched to a gene: 5. Here the CDR3 reads CASNWGQGNTEAFF. The CDR3 coding sequence is TGTGCCAGCAACTGGGGACAGGGTAACACTGAAGCTTTCTTT.

This chain connects TRBV15 to TRBJ1-2, with a tentative D call TRBD1 (5 bases). Germline-derived CDR1 and CDR2 are LNHNV and YYDKDF (reference sequence). The CDR3 covers 14 residues. V was trimmed by 4 bases and J by 6 bases, leaving 15 bases between them. This CDR3 reads CATSTTGHRNGYTF. In DNA form, the CDR3 reads TGTGCCACCAGCACTACAGGACACCGGAATGGCTACACCTTC.

The chain joins TRBV6-6 to TRBJ2-5, with 7 bases lining up with TRBD2. Germline V gene sequence: CDR1 MNHNY, CDR2 SVGAGI (reference sequence). The CDR3 is 16 amino acids. Unmatched junction bases numbered 16, after V lost 7 bases and J lost 5 bases. The CDR3 nucleotides are TGTGCCAGCAATCCAACGGTAGGGGAGGGCGCCGAGACCCAGTACTTC. The encoded protein is CASNPTVGEGAETQYF.

The chain couples TRBV2 to TRBJ2-2; 9 nucleotides match TRBD1. Germline V gives CDR1 SNHLY, CDR2 FYNNEI. CDR3 size: 13 residues. Trimming at V came to 5 bases and at J to 10 bases, leaving 5 bases not matched to a gene. CDR3 sequence (DNA): TGTGCCAGCAGTCGGGACAGGGCTGAGGAGCTGTTTTTT. Translation gives CASSRDRAEELFF.